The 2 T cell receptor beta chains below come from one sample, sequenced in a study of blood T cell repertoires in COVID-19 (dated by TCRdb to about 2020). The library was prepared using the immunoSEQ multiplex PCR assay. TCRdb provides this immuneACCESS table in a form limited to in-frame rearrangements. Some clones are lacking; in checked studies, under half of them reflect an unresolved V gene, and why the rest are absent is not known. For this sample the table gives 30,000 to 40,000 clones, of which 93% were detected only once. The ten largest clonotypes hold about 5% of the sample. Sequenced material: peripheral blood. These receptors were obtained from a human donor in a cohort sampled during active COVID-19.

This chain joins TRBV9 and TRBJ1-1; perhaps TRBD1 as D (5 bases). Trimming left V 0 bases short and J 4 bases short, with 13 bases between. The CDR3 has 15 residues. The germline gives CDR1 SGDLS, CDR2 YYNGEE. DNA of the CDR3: TGTGCCAGCAGCGTAGGGGAGGGGTTCGGCACTGAAGCTTTCTTT. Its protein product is CASSVGEGFGTEAFF.

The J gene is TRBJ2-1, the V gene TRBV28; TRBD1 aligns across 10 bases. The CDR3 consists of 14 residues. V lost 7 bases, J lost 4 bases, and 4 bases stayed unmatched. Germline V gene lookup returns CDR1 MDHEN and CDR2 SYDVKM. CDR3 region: CASTDRGFYNEQFF. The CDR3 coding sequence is TGTGCCAGCACGGACAGGGGGTTTTACAATGAGCAGTTCTTC.